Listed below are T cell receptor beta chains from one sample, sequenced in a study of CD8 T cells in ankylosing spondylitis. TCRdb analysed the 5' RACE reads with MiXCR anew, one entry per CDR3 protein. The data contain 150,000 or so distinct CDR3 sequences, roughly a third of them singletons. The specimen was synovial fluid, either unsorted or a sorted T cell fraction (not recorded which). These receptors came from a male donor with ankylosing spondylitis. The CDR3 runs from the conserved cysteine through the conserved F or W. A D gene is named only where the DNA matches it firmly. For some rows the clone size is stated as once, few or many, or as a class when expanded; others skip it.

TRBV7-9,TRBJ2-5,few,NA,TGTGCCAGCAGCCGTCCCGGTCGGGAGACCCAGTACTTC,CASSRPGRETQYF
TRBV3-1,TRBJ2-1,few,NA,TGTGCCAGCAGCCAAAAGCCCGCGGACAGTAATGAGCAGTTCTTC,CASSQKPADSNEQFF
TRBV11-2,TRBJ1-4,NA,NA,TGTGCCAGCAGCCCCCAGCCAACTAATGAAAAACTGTTTTTT,CASSPQPTNEKLFF
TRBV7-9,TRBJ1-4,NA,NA,TGTGCCAGCAGCTTAGACGGGACCGCAGGTGAAAAACTGTTTTTT,CASSLDGTAGEKLFF
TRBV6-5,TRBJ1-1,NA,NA,TGTGCCAGCAGTTACTCGAGTTGGGCAGGGGTTTATGAAGCTTTCTTT,CASSYSSWAGVYEAFF
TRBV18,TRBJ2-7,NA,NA,TGTGCCAGCTCACCAAGAGACAGTTGGGAGCAGTACTTC,CASSPRDSWEQYF
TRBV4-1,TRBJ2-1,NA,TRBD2,TGCGCCAGCAGCAGCGGGGGGGACAATGAGCAGTTCTTC,CASSSGGDNEQFF
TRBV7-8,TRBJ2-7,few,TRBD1,TGTGCCAGCAGCTTACAGGGGGAATTATCCTACGAGCAGTACTTC,CASSLQGELSYEQYF
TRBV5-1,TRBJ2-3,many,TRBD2,TGCGCCAGCAGGAACCTCGGCGAGGGAGGGTCGGGCACAGATACGCAGTATTTT,CASRNLGEGGSGTDTQYF
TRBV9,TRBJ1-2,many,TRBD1,TGTGCCAGCAGCGTAGAGGGGACAGTCAACTATGGCTACACCTTC,CASSVEGTVNYGYTF
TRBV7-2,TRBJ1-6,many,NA,TGTGCCAGCAGCTTATACGGTTCGGCCCTCCACTTT,CASSLYGSALHF
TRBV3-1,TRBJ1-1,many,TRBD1,TGTGCCAGCAGCCAGGCCCGGGACAGTGGGAGCGGTTTTACTGAAGCTTTCTTT,CASSQARDSGSGFTEAFF
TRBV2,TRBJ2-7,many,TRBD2,TGTGCCAGCAGTGAAGCGCGGTTAGCGGGGGCCTCCTACGAGCAGTACTTC,CASSEARLAGASYEQYF
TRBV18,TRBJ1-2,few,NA,TGTGCCAGCTCCCAAGACGGACTCTATGGCTACACCTTC,CASSQDGLYGYTF
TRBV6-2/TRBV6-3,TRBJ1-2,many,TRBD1,TGTGCCAGCAGCCCTACGGACAGGGTCTATCTCTATGGCTACACCTTC,CASSPTDRVYLYGYTF
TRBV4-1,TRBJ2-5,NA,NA,TGCGCCAGCAGCCAAGCCGGGACTTTTCAAGAGACCCAGTACTTC,CASSQAGTFQETQYF
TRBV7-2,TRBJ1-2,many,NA,TGTGCCAGCAGCGCCCAACAGGGTGGCTATGGCTACACCTTC,CASSAQQGGYGYTF
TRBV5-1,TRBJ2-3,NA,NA,TGCGCCAGCAGCCCGGGGGGGGCGACAGGGTTAACAGATACGCAGTATTTT,CASSPGGATGLTDTQYF
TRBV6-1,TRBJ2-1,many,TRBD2,TGTGCCAGCAGCGCCGGGACTAGGTCCTACAATGAGCAGTTCTTC,CASSAGTRSYNEQFF
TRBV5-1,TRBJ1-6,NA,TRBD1,TGCGCCAGCAGCCCCGGGACAGGGGTGTATGATTCACCCCTCCACTTT,CASSPGTGVYDSPLHF
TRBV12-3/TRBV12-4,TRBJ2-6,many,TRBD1,TGTGCCAGCAGTTGGAACAGGGGGAGCTCTGGGGCCAACGTCCTGACTTTC,CASSWNRGSSGANVLTF
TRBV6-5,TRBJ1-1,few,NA,TGTGCCAGCAGTTACGACAGCCGCACTGAAGCTTTCTTT,CASSYDSRTEAFF
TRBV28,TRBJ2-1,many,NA,TGTGCCACTCGGTCCTCCTACAATGAGCAGTTCTTC,CATRSSYNEQFF
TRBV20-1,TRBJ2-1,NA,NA,TGCAGTGCTAGGTCTGGTAGCTCCTACAATGAGCAGTTCTTC,CSARSGSSYNEQFF
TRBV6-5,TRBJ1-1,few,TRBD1,TGTGCCAGCAGTTACCCGGGACAGGATAACACTGAAGCTTTCTTT,CASSYPGQDNTEAFF
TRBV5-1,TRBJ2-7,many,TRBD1,TGCGCCAGCAGCCCGGACAGGGGCCGCGAGCAGTACTTC,CASSPDRGREQYF
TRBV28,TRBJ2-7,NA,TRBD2,TGTGCCAGCAGTTCCAGCGGGGGAACCTACGAGCAGTACTTC,CASSSSGGTYEQYF
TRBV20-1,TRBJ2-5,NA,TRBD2,TGCAGTGCTAGAGGGCGGCGGGGGGCAGAAGAGACCCAGTACTTC,CSARGRRGAEETQYF
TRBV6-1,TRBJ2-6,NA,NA,TGTGCCAGCAGCAAAACCCTCTCTGGGGCCAACGTCCTGACTTTC,CASSKTLSGANVLTF
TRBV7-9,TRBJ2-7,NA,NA,TGTGCCAGCAGCTTAGGCCACCTAACCTTCTCCTACGAGCAGTACTTC,CASSLGHLTFSYEQYF
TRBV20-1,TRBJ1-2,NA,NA,TGCAGTGCTGGAATCCGGGGGAACAGGAACTATGGCTACACCTTC,CSAGIRGNRNYGYTF
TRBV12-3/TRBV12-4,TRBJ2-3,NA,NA,TGTGCCAGCAGTACGGGACGGACTAGCACAGATACGCAGTATTTT,CASSTGRTSTDTQYF
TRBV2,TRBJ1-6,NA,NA,TGTGCCAGCAGGAGCCAAAATAATTCACCCCTCCACTTT,CASRSQNNSPLHF
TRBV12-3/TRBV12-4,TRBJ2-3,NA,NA,TGTGCCAGCAGTTTAGCCCAAGGGCTTCCCACAGATACGCAGTATTTT,CASSLAQGLPTDTQYF
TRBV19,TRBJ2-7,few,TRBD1,TGTGCCAGTAGTCCGGGGACAGGGGTCGGCGAGCAGTACTTC,CASSPGTGVGEQYF